Listed below are T cell receptor beta chains from one sample, sequenced in a study of blood T cell repertoires in COVID-19. Some clones are missing from TCRdb's copy, which holds only in-frame ones; the method was immunoSEQ multiplex PCR. The sample includes about 270,000 clones, 90% of them seen just once. The specimen sequenced was PBMCs or T cells enriched from blood (not recorded which). The receptors originated from a woman aged 25-40 years with acute COVID-19. Both conserved end residues are part of each CDR3. A D gene is named only where the DNA matches it firmly. Not every row has a clone size; where given, it reads once, few, many or a size class.

size	V	J	D	CDR3	DNA
NA	TRBV28	TRBJ1-2	NA	CASSLFLIGEGYGYTF	TGTGCCAGCAGTTTATTTCTGATCGGGGAAGGCTATGGCTACACCTTC
NA	TRBV4-1	TRBJ1-5	NA	CASSQERTGLVAQPQHF	TGCGCCAGCAGCCAAGAAAGAACAGGGTTAGTGGCTCAGCCCCAGCATTTT
once	TRBV7-2	TRBJ1-4	TRBD1	CASSPQGNEKLFF	TGTGCCAGCAGCCCACAGGGGAATGAAAAACTGTTTTTT
once	TRBV6-2/TRBV6-3	TRBJ2-3	TRBD2	CASSYSSSGRTDTQYF	TGTGCCAGCAGTTACTCGTCAAGCGGGAGAACAGATACGCAGTATTTT
NA	TRBV28	TRBJ2-1	NA	CASSRGLGDLEQFF	TGTGCCAGCAGCCGGGGACTGGGTGACCTTGAGCAGTTCTTC
NA	TRBV5-1	TRBJ2-1	NA	CASSPLSHNEQFF	TGCGCCAGCAGCCCATTGAGTCACAATGAGCAGTTCTTC
NA	TRBV12-3/TRBV12-4	TRBJ2-7	TRBD2	CASGTSGRYEQYF	TGTGCCAGCGGGACTAGCGGGAGATACGAGCAGTACTTC
NA	TRBV5-4	TRBJ2-7	NA	CASSLSRESEQYF	TGTGCCAGCAGCTTGTCCAGGGAAAGCGAGCAGTACTTC
NA	TRBV10-1	TRBJ2-7	NA	CASSEVGGDYGEQYF	TGCGCCAGCAGTGAGGTCGGCGGGGATTACGGTGAGCAGTACTTC
once	TRBV27	TRBJ2-7	NA	CASSLLAGPSSYEQYF	TGTGCCAGCAGTTTATTGGCGGGGCCCAGCTCCTACGAGCAGTACTTC
NA	TRBV7-2	TRBJ2-3	TRBD2	CASSLVFLAGGSDTQYF	TGTGCCAGCAGCTTAGTTTTCCTAGCGGGAGGGTCAGATACGCAGTATTTT
NA	TRBV5-1	TRBJ2-5	TRBD1	CASSPTGGLQETQYF	TGCGCCAGCAGTCCAACAGGGGGCCTCCAAGAGACCCAGTACTTC
NA	TRBV10-3	TRBJ2-5	TRBD2	CAIRGLAGETQYF	TGTGCCATCAGAGGACTAGCGGGGGAGACCCAGTACTTC
NA	TRBV2	TRBJ1-1	TRBD1	CASRPWTGPGTEAFF	TGTGCCAGCAGGCCCTGGACAGGGCCGGGGACTGAAGCTTTCTTT
NA	TRBV6-5	TRBJ2-1	TRBD2	CASTRPGLAGDEQFF	TGTGCCAGCACCAGACCGGGACTAGCGGGAGATGAGCAGTTCTTC
NA	TRBV7-9	TRBJ2-1	NA	CASSPYYEQFF	TGTGCCAGCAGCCCCTATTATGAGCAGTTCTTC
NA	TRBV6-5	TRBJ1-1	NA	CASSYSKGRAMTEAFF	TGTGCCAGCAGTTACTCGAAGGGCAGGGCGATGACTGAAGCTTTCTTT
NA	TRBV10-2	TRBJ1-5	NA	CASSESERNQPQHF	TGCGCCAGCAGTGAGTCCGAGAGAAATCAGCCCCAGCATTTT
NA	TRBV29-1	TRBJ2-1	NA	CSVISEHEQFF	TGCAGCGTTATCTCCGAGCATGAGCAGTTCTTC
few	TRBV28	TRBJ1-1	NA	CASSLNRGGTEAFF	TGTGCCAGCAGTTTAAATCGGGGTGGCACTGAAGCTTTCTTT
NA	TRBV9	TRBJ1-5	NA	CASSVGDSNQPQHF	TGTGCCAGCAGCGTCGGAGATAGCAATCAGCCCCAGCATTTT
NA	TRBV6-5	TRBJ2-2	NA	CASVEITGTGELFF	TGTGCCAGCGTTGAAATCACAGGGACCGGGGAGCTGTTTTTT
NA	TRBV5-5	TRBJ2-1	NA	CASSSWGGGEQFF	TGTGCCAGCAGCTCGTGGGGAGGGGGTGAGCAGTTCTTC
NA	TRBV18	TRBJ2-2	TRBD2	CASSATSSRVGELFF	TGTGCCAGCTCAGCGACTAGCTCGAGGGTCGGGGAGCTGTTTTTT
NA	TRBV7-9	TRBJ2-3	NA	CASNPRQIYTDTQYF	TGTGCCAGCAATCCCAGACAGATCTACACAGATACGCAGTATTTT
NA	TRBV11-1	TRBJ2-5	NA	CASNRQGGMETQYF	TGTGCCAGCAACCGGCAGGGTGGGATGGAGACCCAGTACTTC
NA	TRBV5-5	TRBJ2-1	NA	CASSSRGNEQFF	TGTGCCAGCAGCTCGAGGGGGAATGAGCAGTTCTTC
NA	TRBV14	TRBJ1-2	NA	CASSQGRTANYGYTF	TGTGCCAGCAGCCAGGGACGGACAGCTAACTATGGCTACACCTTC
many	TRBV18	TRBJ1-1	TRBD1	CASSPDRQTEAFF	TGTGCCAGCTCACCGGACAGGCAGACTGAAGCTTTCTTT
NA	TRBV28	TRBJ2-6	TRBD1	CASSSPRTGGLSGANVLTF	TGTGCCAGCAGTTCACCGAGGACAGGGGGCCTCTCTGGGGCCAACGTCCTGACTTTC
NA	TRBV7-6	TRBJ2-2	TRBD1	CASSLEIGQVGRTGELFF	TGTGCCAGCAGCCTAGAAATCGGACAGGTCGGACGCACCGGGGAGCTGTTTTTT
NA	TRBV2	TRBJ2-3	NA	CASSNPGEHTDTQYF	TGTGCCAGCAGTAACCCGGGGGAGCACACAGATACGCAGTATTTT
NA	TRBV3-1/TRBV3-2	TRBJ2-6	NA	CASSRAQGSGANVLTF	TGTGCCAGCAGCCGAGCCCAGGGCTCTGGGGCCAACGTCCTGACTTTC
NA	TRBV5-1	TRBJ2-3	TRBD1	CASTRQGAADTQYF	TGCGCCAGCACTCGACAGGGGGCCGCAGATACGCAGTATTTT
NA	TRBV28	TRBJ1-4	NA	CASSLGTALPEKLFF	TGTGCCAGCAGTTTAGGTACAGCCCTCCCAGAAAAACTGTTTTTT
once	TRBV7-3	TRBJ2-1	TRBD2	CASSSLAGNNEQFF	TGTGCCAGCAGCTCCCTAGCGGGCAACAATGAGCAGTTCTTC
NA	TRBV28	TRBJ2-7	NA	CASSDRISYEQYF	TGTGCCAGCAGCGACAGGATTTCTTACGAGCAGTACTTC
NA	TRBV27	TRBJ2-3	TRBD2	CASSLRPSGIRMDTQYF	TGTGCCAGCAGTTTACGCCCAAGCGGGATCCGAATGGATACGCAGTATTTT
NA	TRBV7-9	TRBJ2-1	TRBD2	CASSLASGSHNEQFF	TGTGCCAGCAGCTTGGCTAGCGGGAGTCACAATGAGCAGTTCTTC